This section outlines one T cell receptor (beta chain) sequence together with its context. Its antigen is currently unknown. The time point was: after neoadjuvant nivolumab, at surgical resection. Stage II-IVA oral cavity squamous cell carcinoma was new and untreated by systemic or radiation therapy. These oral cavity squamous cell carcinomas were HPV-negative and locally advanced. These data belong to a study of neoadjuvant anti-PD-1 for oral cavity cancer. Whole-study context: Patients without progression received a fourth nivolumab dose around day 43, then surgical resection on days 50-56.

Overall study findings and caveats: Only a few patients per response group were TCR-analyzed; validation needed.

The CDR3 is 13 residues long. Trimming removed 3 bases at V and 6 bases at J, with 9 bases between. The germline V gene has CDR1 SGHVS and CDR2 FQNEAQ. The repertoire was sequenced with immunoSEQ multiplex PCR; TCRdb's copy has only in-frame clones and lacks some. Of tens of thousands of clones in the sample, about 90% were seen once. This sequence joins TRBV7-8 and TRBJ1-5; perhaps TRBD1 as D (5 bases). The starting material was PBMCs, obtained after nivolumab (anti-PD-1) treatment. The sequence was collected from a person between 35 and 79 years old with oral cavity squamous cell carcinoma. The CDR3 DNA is TGTGCCAGCAGCTTGGGGGAAATTCAGCCCCAGCATTTT. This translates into CASSLGEIQPQHF.